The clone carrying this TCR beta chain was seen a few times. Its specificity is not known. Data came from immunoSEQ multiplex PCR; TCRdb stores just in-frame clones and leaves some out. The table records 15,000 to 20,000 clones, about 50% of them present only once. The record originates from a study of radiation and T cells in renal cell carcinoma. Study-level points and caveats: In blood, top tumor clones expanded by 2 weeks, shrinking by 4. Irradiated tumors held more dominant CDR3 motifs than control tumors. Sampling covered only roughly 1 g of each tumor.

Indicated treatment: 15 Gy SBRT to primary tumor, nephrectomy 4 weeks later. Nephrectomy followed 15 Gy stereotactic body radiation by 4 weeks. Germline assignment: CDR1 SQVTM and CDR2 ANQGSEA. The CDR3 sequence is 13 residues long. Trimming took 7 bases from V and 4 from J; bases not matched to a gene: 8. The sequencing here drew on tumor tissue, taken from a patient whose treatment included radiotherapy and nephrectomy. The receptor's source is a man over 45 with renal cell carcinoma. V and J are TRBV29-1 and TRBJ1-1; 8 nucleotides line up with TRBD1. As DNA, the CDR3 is TGCAGCGGACAGGGGACGGATGGCACTGAAGCTTTCTTT. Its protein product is CSGQGTDGTEAFF.